These 29 T cell receptor beta chains were all obtained from the same sample, sequenced in a study of blood T cell repertoires in COVID-19. Some clones are missing from TCRdb's copy, which holds only in-frame ones; the method was immunoSEQ multiplex PCR. The table lists 70,000 to 100,000 clones, approximately 90% of them singletons. The sample was peripheral blood. These receptors originate from a woman aged 60-75 years with COVID-19, enrolled during active disease.

V is TRBV11-2 and J is TRBJ1-4; 10 nucleotides line up with TRBD1. V lost 5 bases to trimming and J lost 8 bases; unmatched junction nucleotides: 11. This CDR3 contains 16 residues. CDR1 is SGHAT, CDR2 FQNNGV, per germline. DNA for the CDR3: TGTGCCAGCAGCCTCAACCCGGGACAGGGGCGCGAAAAACTGTTTTTT. Protein sequence: CASSLNPGQGREKLFF.

The chain has TRBV19 and TRBJ1-3; no reliable D call. The CDR3 spans 15 residues. The germline V and J ends were trimmed by 3 bases and 0 bases, with 9 bases remaining between them. Germline assignment: CDR1 LNHDA and CDR2 SQIVND (reference sequence). The CDR3 region is CASSIGGYSGNTIYF. The CDR3 DNA sequence: TGTGCCAGTAGTATTGGCGGCTACTCTGGAAACACCATATATTTT.

The rearrangement links TRBV18 to TRBJ1-1; D not resolved. This CDR3 contains 14 residues. Germline lookup yields CDR1 KGHSH and CDR2 LQKENI. Trimming cost V 0 bases and J 3 bases, with 8 bases left between them. The CDR3 bases are TGTGCCAGCTCACCACCCGGGAGGTACACTGAAGCTTTCTTT. Amino acid sequence: CASSPPGRYTEAFF. Complete variable domain (other parts from reference TRBV18 and TRBJ1-1): NAGVMQNPRHLVRRRGQEARLRCSPMKGHSHVYWYRQLPEEGLKFMVYLQKENIIDESGMPKERFSAEFPKEGPSILRIQQVVRGDSAAYFCASSPPGRYTEAFFGQGTRLTVV.

This chain links TRBV29-1 with TRBJ1-2; no clear D gene. The CDR3 covers 15 residues. The V gene's germline CDR1 is SQVTM and CDR2 ANQGSEA. Trimming pared 6 bases from V and 5 bases from J, leaving 22 bases between. The CDR3 sequence is CSVMDRESTAYGYTF. CDR3 bases: TGCAGCGTCATGGACCGGGAGTCAACAGCGTATGGCTACACCTTC.

This rearrangement joins TRBV5-1 to TRBJ2-2, with TRBD1 identical over 10 bases. This CDR3 region has 15 residues. The ends lost 0 bases at V and 4 bases at J; junction bases unmatched: 0. Germline-derived CDR1 and CDR2 are SGHRS and YFSETQ. CDR3 sequence: CASSLGDRGTGELFF. DNA for the CDR3: TGCGCCAGCAGCTTGGGGGACAGGGGCACCGGGGAGCTGTTTTTT.

Notes on this clone: The junction does not match germline at one end; this may be a read error. The chain uses TRBV30 and TRBJ1-1, with 8 positions matching TRBD1. This CDR3 comprises 15 residues. Germline CDR1 is GTSNPN and CDR2 is SVGIG (reference sequence). Here the CDR3 reads CAWGQGKALGTGAFF. The CDR3 DNA sequence: TGTGCCTGGGGACAGGGAAAGGCGCTGGGCACTGGAGCTTTCTTT.

This chain links TRBV5-1 with TRBJ1-4; 9 positions match TRBD1. The germline CDR1 and CDR2 sequences are SGHRS and YFSETQ. This CDR3 is built from 15 residues. V dropped 2 bases and J dropped 5; count of bases not matched to a gene: 4. The CDR3 here is CASSLRTGANEKLFF. CDR3 sequence (DNA): TGCGCCAGCAGCTTACGGACAGGGGCGAATGAAAAACTGTTTTTT.

This clone showed up just a few times. The J gene is TRBJ1-4, the V gene TRBV3-1 (or the pseudogene TRBV3-2), with D uncertain. This CDR3 has 13 residues. Trimming removed 4 bases from V and 6 bases from J, with 9 bases in between. The germline V gene has CDR1 LGHDT and CDR2 YNNKEL (reference sequence). CDR3 bases: TGTGCCAGCAGCCGAACACCCTATGAAAAACTGTTTTTT. Amino acids: CASSRTPYEKLFF.

The chain couples TRBV7-8 to TRBJ2-7; weak D call: TRBD2 (6 bases). Trimming left V 2 bases short and J 5 bases short, with 7 bases between. CDR1 is SGHVS, CDR2 FQNEAQ, per germline. CDR3 length: 12 residues. The CDR3 reads CASSLWEDEQYF. CDR3 coding DNA: TGTGCCAGCAGCTTATGGGAGGACGAGCAGTACTTC.

The rearrangement uses TRBV28 and TRBJ1-4, with D uncertain. Germline V gene data show CDR1 as MDHEN and CDR2 as SYDVKM. V was clipped by 11 bases and J by 8 bases, with 18 bases between them. The CDR3 has 13 residues. The CDR3 DNA is TGTGCCGCTCAGACCCCGGCGGGGGAAAAACTGTTTTTT. Residues: CAAQTPAGEKLFF. Full variable domain (remainder filled in from reference TRBV28 and TRBJ1-4): DVKVTQSSRYLVKRTGEKVFLECVQDMDHENMFWYRQDPGLGLRLIYFSYDVKMKEKGDIPEGYSVSREKKERFSLILESASTNQTSMYLCAAQTPAGEKLFFGSGTQLSVL.

The chain is built from TRBV7-8 and TRBJ1-5; the match to TRBD1 covers 7 bases. V lost 5 bases and J lost 5; bases outside the gene matches: 9. CDR1 SGHVS and CDR2 FQNEAQ come from the germline V gene. This CDR3 comprises 15 residues. The CDR3 region is CASSGNRGLDQPQHF. CDR3 DNA sequence: TGTGCCAGCAGCGGCAACAGGGGTTTGGATCAGCCCCAGCATTTT.

The V call is TRBV30, the J call TRBJ2-1; 9 bases are shared with TRBD2. Germline V CDR1 and CDR2: GTSNPN, SVGIG (reference sequence). V lost 6 bases and J lost 0; bases outside the gene matches: 9. This CDR3 spans 16 amino acids. In DNA, the CDR3 is TGTGCCTGCATAGCGGGGGCTATCCCCTCCTACAATGAGCAGTTCTTC. Its translation is CACIAGAIPSYNEQFF.

V gene TRBV7-9 combines with J gene TRBJ1-2; 11 bases agree with TRBD1. The V and J ends lost 5 bases and 7 bases, in that order; junction bases with no gene match: 6. The germline V gene encodes CDR1 SEHNR and CDR2 FQNEAQ (reference sequence). The CDR3 spans 14 residues. The CDR3 coding sequence is TGTGCCAGCAGCCAAACCGGGACAGGGGGTGGCTACACCTTC. This sequence encodes CASSQTGTGGGYTF.

The chain is built from TRBV18 and TRBJ2-7, with 8 bases lining up with TRBD1. This CDR3 has 15 amino acids. The germline CDR1 and CDR2 sequences are KGHSH and LQKENI. J lost 1 base, V lost 3 bases, and 5 bases had no gene match. CDR3 nucleotides: TGTGCCAGCTCACCTGGACAGGGTTTTTCCTACGAGCAGTACTTC. Translating it yields CASSPGQGFSYEQYF.

This sequence joins TRBV7-9 and TRBJ1-2, with TRBD1 identical over 7 bases. Germline V gene lookup returns CDR1 SEHNR and CDR2 FQNEAQ (reference sequence). The CDR3 spans 12 residues. V lost 7 bases, J lost 11 bases, and 10 bases stayed unmatched. The CDR3 sequence: CASTLITGVYTF. CDR3 sequence (DNA): TGTGCCAGCACCCTAATCACAGGGGTTTACACCTTC.

V and J are TRBV7-2 and TRBJ2-1, with TRBD1 as a possible D gene (6 bases). The CDR3 loop spans 13 amino acids. CDR1 is SGHTA and CDR2 is FQGNSA in the germline V gene. V dropped 6 bases and J dropped 7 bases, with 13 bases sitting between them. The CDR3 DNA sequence: TGTGCCAGCAGTTACCTTCAGGGGAATGAGCAGTTCTTC. The encoded protein is CASSYLQGNEQFF.

V is TRBV9 and J is TRBJ2-1; D possibly corresponds to TRBD1 (5 bases). The CDR3 has 16 residues. Germline V gene data show CDR1 as SGDLS and CDR2 as YYNGEE. Between the trimmed V and J ends, which lost 0 bases and 5 bases, there was a span of 15 bases. The CDR3 reads CASSVALAEGDNEQFF. CDR3 nucleotides: TGTGCCAGCAGCGTAGCGCTGGCGGAAGGGGACAATGAGCAGTTCTTC.

J is TRBJ1-1 and V is TRBV9; no clear D gene. The CDR3 is 14 residues long. V lost 1 base and J 6 bases, leaving 13 bases between the germline ends. The germline CDR1 and CDR2 sequences are SGDLS and YYNGEE. The CDR3 here is CASSVSPFVAEAFF. As DNA, the CDR3 is TGTGCCAGCAGCGTATCGCCGTTTGTAGCTGAAGCTTTCTTT.

CDR3 loop: CASSSSTSASYNEQFF. CDR3 coding DNA: TGCGCCAGCAGCTCCTCAACTAGCGCATCCTACAATGAGCAGTTCTTC. This sequence joins TRBV5-1 and TRBJ2-1; 7 bases match TRBD2. This CDR3 spans 16 amino acids. Germline CDR1 and CDR2: SGHRS and YFSETQ. Trimming took 3 bases from V and 1 from J; bases not matched to a gene: 7.

This sequence joins TRBV9 and TRBJ1-3, with TRBD1 as a possible D gene (6 bases). The V gene lost 3 bases and the J gene lost 4 bases, with 11 bases spanning the gap. The CDR3 is 14 amino acids. The germline V gene encodes CDR1 SGDLS and CDR2 YYNGEE. In nucleotides, the CDR3 is TGTGCCAGCAGCGCAGGGGTCGCGGGAAACACCATATATTTT. Its translation is CASSAGVAGNTIYF.

The V gene is TRBV7-2, the J gene TRBJ2-5; tentative D call: TRBD2 (5 bases). There are 14 residues in the CDR3. CDR1 and CDR2 from the germline V gene are SGHTA and FQGNSA. V was clipped by 5 bases and J by 5 bases, with 15 bases between them. The CDR3 bases are TGTGCCAGCAGCCCGAGAAAGGGCGGGGAGACCCAGTACTTC. Its protein is CASSPRKGGETQYF.

J is TRBJ1-6 and V is TRBV5-6, with D maybe TRBD1 (6 bases). CDR1 and CDR2 (germline): SGHDT, YYEEEE. V lost 5 bases and J 5 bases, leaving 14 bases between the germline ends. The CDR3 is 15 amino acids. CDR3 nucleotide sequence: TGTGCCAGCAGGAAAGGACAGAGGAATAATTCACCCCTCCACTTT. Translating it yields CASRKGQRNNSPLHF.

The V gene is TRBV6-6, the J gene TRBJ2-7, with 7 positions matching TRBD1. CDR1 MNHNY and CDR2 SVGAGI come from the germline V gene (reference sequence). The CDR3 has 13 amino acids. Trimming at V came to 6 bases and at J to 0 bases, leaving 2 bases not matched to a gene. DNA of the CDR3: TGTGCCAGCAGCGACAGGGTCTCCTACGAGCAGTACTTC. Residues: CASSDRVSYEQYF.

The chain uses TRBV9 and TRBJ2-7; 9 bases align to TRBD1. Per germline, CDR1 SGDLS and CDR2 YYNGEE. V was pared by 3 bases and J by 0 bases, with 4 bases of the junction left unmatched. The CDR3 consists of 15 residues. CDR3 bases: TGTGCCAGCAGCGGTGGACAGGGGCGCTCCTACGAGCAGTACTTC. Protein: CASSGGQGRSYEQYF.

The V call is TRBV15, the J call TRBJ1-2; no reliable D call. Germline V gives CDR1 LNHNV, CDR2 YYDKDF (reference sequence). Trimming removed 0 bases at V and 5 bases at J, with 10 bases between. CDR3 length equals 14 residues. CDR3 coding DNA: TGTGCCACCAGCAGAGACAGGATTCTATATGGCTACACCTTC. Its protein product is CATSRDRILYGYTF.

This chain connects TRBV2 to TRBJ2-5; TRBD2 matches 11 bases. CDR1 SNHLY and CDR2 FYNNEI come from the germline V gene. Germline trimming cut 3 bases from V and 5 bases from J; bases unmatched to any gene: 2. The CDR3 extends over 14 amino acids. CDR3 amino acids: CASSEASGGETQYF. CDR3 DNA: TGTGCCAGCAGTGAGGCTAGCGGGGGGGAGACCCAGTACTTC.

The chain uses TRBV30 and TRBJ1-2; tentatively, D is TRBD1 (6 bases). Trimming pared 0 bases from V and 10 bases from J, leaving 15 bases between. The germline CDR1 and CDR2 sequences are GTSNPN and SVGIG (reference sequence). The CDR3 has 13 residues. CDR3 sequence reads: CAWSVQTGSPYTF. CDR3 sequence (DNA): TGTGCCTGGAGTGTCCAGACAGGTAGCCCCTACACCTTC.

CDR3 region: CASSGGRGDGYTF. In DNA, the CDR3 is TGTGCCAGCAGTGGGGGACGGGGGGATGGCTACACCTTC. The chain carries TRBV27 and TRBJ1-2, with D perhaps matching TRBD1 (5 bases). The CDR3 is made up of 13 amino acids. The V gene lost 5 bases and the J gene lost 6 bases, with 13 bases spanning the gap. The V gene's germline CDR1 is MNHEY and CDR2 SMNVEV (reference sequence).

The CDR3 loop is CASSQDPIRGEQYF. The CDR3 coding sequence is TGCGCCAGCAGCCAAGATCCGATTCGAGGCGAGCAGTACTTC. The chain has TRBV4-3 and TRBJ2-7; D is unclear. From germline, CDR1 is LGHNA and CDR2 YSLEER. The CDR3 has 14 residues. V shed 0 bases and J shed 6 bases, with 12 bases lying between them.